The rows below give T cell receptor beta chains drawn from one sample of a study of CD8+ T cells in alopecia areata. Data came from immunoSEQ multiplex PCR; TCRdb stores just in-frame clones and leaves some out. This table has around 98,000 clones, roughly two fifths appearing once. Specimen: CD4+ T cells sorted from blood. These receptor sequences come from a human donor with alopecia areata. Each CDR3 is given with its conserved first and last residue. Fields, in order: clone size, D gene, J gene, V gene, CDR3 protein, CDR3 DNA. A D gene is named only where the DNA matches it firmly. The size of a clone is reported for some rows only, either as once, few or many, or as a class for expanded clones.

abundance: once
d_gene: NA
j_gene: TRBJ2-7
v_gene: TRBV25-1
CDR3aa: CASSETGYEQYF
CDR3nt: TGTGCCAGCAGCGAGACAGGCTACGAGCAGTACTTC

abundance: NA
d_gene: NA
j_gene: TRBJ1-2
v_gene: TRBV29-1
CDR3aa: CSVGRGLDYGYTF
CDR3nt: TGCAGCGTTGGTCGGGGTTTGGACTATGGCTACACCTTC

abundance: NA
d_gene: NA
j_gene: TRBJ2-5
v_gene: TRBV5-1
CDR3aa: CASSTGTEETQYF
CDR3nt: TGCGCCAGCAGCACCGGTACAGAAGAGACCCAGTACTTC

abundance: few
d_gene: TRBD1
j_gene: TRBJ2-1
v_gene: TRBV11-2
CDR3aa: CASSSGTGLLF
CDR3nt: TGTGCCAGCAGTTCCGGGACAGGGTTGCTCTTC

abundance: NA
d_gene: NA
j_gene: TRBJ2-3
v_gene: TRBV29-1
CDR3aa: CSVVGRSTDTQYF
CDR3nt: TGCAGCGTTGTAGGTCGGTCGACAGATACGCAGTATTTT

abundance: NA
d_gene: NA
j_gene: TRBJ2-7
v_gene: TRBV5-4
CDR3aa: CASSFAGSSYEQYF
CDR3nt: TGTGCCAGCAGCTTCGCCGGGAGCTCCTACGAGCAGTACTTC

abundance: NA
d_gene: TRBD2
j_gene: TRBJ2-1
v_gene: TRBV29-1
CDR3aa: CSVSAGGINEQFF
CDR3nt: TGCAGCGTTAGTGCGGGAGGGATCAATGAGCAGTTCTTC

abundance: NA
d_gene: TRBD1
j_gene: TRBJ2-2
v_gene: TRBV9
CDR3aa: CASRGQPNTGELFF
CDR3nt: TGTGCCAGCAGGGGACAGCCGAACACCGGGGAGCTGTTTTTT

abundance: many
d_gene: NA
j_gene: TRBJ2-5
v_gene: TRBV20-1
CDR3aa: CSAVKETQYF
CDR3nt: TGCAGTGCCGTTAAAGAGACCCAGTACTTC

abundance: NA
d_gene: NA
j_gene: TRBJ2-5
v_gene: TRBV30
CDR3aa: CAWSGGRETQYF
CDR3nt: TGTGCCTGGTCTGGGGGGAGGGAGACCCAGTACTTC

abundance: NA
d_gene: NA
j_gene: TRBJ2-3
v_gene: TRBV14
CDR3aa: CASTGLRTDTQYF
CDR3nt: TGTGCCAGCACGGGACTGCGCACAGATACGCAGTATTTT

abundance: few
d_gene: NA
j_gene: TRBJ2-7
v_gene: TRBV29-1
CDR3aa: CSVEEEGTSRYEQYF
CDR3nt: TGCAGCGTTGAAGAGGAGGGAACTAGCAGGTACGAGCAGTACTTC

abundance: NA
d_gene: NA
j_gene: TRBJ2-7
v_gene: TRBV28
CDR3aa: CASSNIYEQYF
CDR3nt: TGTGCCAGCAGTAATATCTACGAGCAGTACTTC

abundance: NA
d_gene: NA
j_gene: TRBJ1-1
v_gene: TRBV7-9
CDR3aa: CASSYTGLEAFF
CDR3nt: TGTGCCAGCAGTTATACAGGGCTTGAAGCTTTCTTT

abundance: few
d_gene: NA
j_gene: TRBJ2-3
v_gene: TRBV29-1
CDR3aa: CSVVASSTDTQYF
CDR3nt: TGCAGCGTTGTGGCTAGCTCAACAGATACGCAGTATTTT

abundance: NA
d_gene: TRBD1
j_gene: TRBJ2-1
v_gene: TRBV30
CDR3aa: CAWSVTQGVNEQFF
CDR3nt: TGTGCCTGGAGTGTAACCCAGGGGGTAAATGAGCAGTTCTTC

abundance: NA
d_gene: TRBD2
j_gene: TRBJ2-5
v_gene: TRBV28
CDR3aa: CASSLASGGSQETQYF
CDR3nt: TGTGCCAGCAGTTTAGCTAGCGGGGGGTCTCAAGAGACCCAGTACTTC

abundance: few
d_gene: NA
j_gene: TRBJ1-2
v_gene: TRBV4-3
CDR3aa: CASSQGATAYGYTF
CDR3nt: TGCGCCAGCAGCCAAGGGGCGACAGCATATGGCTACACCTTC

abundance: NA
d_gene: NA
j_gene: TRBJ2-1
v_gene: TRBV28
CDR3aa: CASSLGGRAYNEQFF
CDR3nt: TGTGCCAGCAGTTTAGGGGGGCGCGCCTACAATGAGCAGTTCTTC

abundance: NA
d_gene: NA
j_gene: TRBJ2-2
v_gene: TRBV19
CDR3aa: CASSIQGRGTGELFF
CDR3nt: TGTGCCAGTAGTATCCAGGGAAGAGGAACCGGGGAGCTGTTTTTT

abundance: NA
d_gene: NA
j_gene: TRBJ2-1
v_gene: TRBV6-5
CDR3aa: CASSYDGASYNEQFF
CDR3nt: TGTGCCAGCAGCTACGACGGGGCCTCCTACAATGAGCAGTTCTTC

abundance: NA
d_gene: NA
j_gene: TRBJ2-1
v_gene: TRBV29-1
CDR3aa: CSVESLINEQFF
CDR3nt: TGCAGCGTTGAGAGTCTGATAAATGAGCAGTTCTTC

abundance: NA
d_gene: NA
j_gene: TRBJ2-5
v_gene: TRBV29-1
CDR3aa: CSGGPETQYF
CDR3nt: TGCAGCGGTGGACCTGAGACCCAGTACTTC

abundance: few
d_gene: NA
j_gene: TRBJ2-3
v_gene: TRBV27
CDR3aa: CASRAGASNTDTQYF
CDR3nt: TGTGCCAGCAGGGCCGGGGCGAGCAACACAGATACGCAGTATTTT

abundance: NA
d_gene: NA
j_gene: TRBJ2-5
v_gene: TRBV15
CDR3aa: CATSSRFQETQYF
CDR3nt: TGTGCCACCAGCAGTCGGTTCCAAGAGACCCAGTACTTC

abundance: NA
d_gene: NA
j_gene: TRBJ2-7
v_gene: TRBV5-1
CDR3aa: CASSLGQSYEQYF
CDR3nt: TGCGCCAGCAGCTTGGGACAGTCCTACGAGCAGTACTTC

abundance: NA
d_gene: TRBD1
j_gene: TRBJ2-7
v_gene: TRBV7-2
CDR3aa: CASSLNRGREQYF
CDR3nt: TGTGCCAGCAGCTTAAACAGGGGACGCGAGCAGTACTTC

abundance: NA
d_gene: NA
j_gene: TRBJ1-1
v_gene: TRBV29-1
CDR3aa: CSVEDFAAMNTEAFF
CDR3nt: TGCAGCGTTGAAGACTTTGCAGCGATGAACACTGAAGCTTTCTTT

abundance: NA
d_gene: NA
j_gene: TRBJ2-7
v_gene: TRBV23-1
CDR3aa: CASSQFPNYEQYF
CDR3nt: TGCGCCAGCAGTCAATTCCCCAACTACGAGCAGTACTTC

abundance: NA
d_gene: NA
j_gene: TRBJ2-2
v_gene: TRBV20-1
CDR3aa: CSATRAGELFF
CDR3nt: TGCAGTGCTACCAGGGCCGGGGAGCTGTTTTTT

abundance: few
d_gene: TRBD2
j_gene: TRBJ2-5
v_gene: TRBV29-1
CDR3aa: CSVPLLTSRIETQYF
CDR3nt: TGCAGCGTTCCCCTTCTGACTAGCAGAATAGAGACCCAGTACTTC

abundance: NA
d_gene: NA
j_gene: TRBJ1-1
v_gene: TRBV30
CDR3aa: CAWDRTANTEAFF
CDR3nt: TGTGCCTGGGATAGGACAGCGAACACTGAAGCTTTCTTT

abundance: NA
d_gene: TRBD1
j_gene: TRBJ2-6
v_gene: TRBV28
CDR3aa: CASSFYRQGLSGANVLTF
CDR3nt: TGTGCCAGCAGTTTCTACCGACAGGGGCTCTCTGGGGCCAACGTCCTGACTTTC

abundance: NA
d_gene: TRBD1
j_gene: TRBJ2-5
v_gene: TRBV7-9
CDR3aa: CASQTGGETQYF
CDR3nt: TGTGCCAGCCAGACAGGGGGAGAGACCCAGTACTTC

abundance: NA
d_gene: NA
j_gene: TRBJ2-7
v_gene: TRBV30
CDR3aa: CAWSATTGRVYEQYF
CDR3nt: TGTGCCTGGAGTGCTACGACAGGGAGGGTTTACGAGCAGTACTTC

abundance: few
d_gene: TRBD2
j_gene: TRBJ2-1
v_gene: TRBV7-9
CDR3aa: CASSRLAGGTHEQFF
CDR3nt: TGTGCCAGCAGCCGTCTAGCGGGAGGGACCCATGAGCAGTTCTTC

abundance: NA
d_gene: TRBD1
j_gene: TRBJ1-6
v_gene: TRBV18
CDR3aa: CASSPRQGHNSPLHF
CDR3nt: TGTGCCAGCTCACCGCGACAGGGGCATAATTCACCCCTCCACTTT

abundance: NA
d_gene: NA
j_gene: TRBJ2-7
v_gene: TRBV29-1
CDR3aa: CSVEASTAEQYF
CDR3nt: TGCAGCGTTGAAGCCTCTACTGCCGAGCAGTACTTC

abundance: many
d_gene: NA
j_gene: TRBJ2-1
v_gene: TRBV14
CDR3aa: CASNRDLYNEQFF
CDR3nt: TGTGCCAGCAACAGGGACCTTTACAATGAGCAGTTCTTC

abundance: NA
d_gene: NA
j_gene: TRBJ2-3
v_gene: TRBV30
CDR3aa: CAWSVIQDTQYF
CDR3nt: TGTGCCTGGAGTGTAATCCAAGATACGCAGTATTTT

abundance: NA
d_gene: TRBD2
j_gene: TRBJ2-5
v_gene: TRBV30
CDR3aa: CAWTPGSTGGETQYF
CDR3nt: TGTGCCTGGACCCCGGGATCAACGGGAGGGGAGACCCAGTACTTC

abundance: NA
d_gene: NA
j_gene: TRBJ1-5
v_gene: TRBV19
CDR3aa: CASRNRDGNQPQHF
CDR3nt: TGTGCCAGTAGAAACCGGGACGGTAATCAGCCCCAGCATTTT

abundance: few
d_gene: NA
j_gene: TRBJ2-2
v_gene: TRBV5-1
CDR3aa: CASSLALSYTGELFF
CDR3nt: TGCGCCAGCAGCTTGGCTCTATCCTACACCGGGGAGCTGTTTTTT

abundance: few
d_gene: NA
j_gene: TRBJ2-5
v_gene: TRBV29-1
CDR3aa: CSVGAGGQETQYF
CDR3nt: TGCAGCGTTGGGGCCGGGGGCCAAGAGACCCAGTACTTC

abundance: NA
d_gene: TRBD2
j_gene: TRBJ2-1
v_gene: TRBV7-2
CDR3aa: CASSLSAGGEQFF
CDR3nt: TGTGCCAGCAGCTTAAGTGCGGGAGGTGAGCAGTTCTTC

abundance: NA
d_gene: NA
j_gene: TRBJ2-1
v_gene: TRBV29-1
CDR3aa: CSVEDPSWLGTLVIFNEQFF
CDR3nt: TGCAGCGTTGAAGACCCCTCTTGGCTTGGGACATTGGTGATTTTTAATGAGCAGTTCTTC

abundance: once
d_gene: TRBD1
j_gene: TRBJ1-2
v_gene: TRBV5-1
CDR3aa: CASSSTGTEVYGYTF
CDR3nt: TGCGCCAGCAGCTCTACCGGGACAGAAGTCTATGGCTACACCTTC

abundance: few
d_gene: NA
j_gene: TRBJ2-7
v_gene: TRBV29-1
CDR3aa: CSVEEQGYEQYF
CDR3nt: TGCAGCGTTGAAGAACAGGGATACGAGCAGTACTTC

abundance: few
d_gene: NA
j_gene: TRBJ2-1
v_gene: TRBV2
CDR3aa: CASSEALGVEQFF
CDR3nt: TGTGCCAGCAGTGAAGCGCTAGGGGTTGAGCAGTTCTTC

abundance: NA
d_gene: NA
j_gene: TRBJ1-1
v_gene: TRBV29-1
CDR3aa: CSTLPREATPEAFF
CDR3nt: TGCAGCACCCTCCCCAGGGAGGCCACACCTGAAGCTTTCTTT